This TCR beta chain was observed in a study of T-cell reconstitution after alpha-beta-depleted transplantation in children. Points from the study as a whole: Counts and diversity of T cells one year after transplant came mostly from newly produced T cells.

Remarks on this clonotype: The target antigen is unknown. Here the CDR3 omits its conserved ending phenylalanine or tryptophan, so a read error is the likely source.

For TCRbeta, the library was prepared with unique molecular identifiers. TCRdb redid the calling of the PCR reads with MiXCR, one entry per CDR3 protein. The sample yields about a million distinct CDR3 sequences, roughly 29% seen once. The origin of this receptor is a boy under two years old who had a stem cell transplant for SCID, so the T cells may come from the graft donor. The material was PBMCs, mostly from graft donor cells, obtained 360 days after TCRalphabeta/CD19-depleted stem cell transplant.

CDR3 sequence: CASSPGPGSYGYTS. Written as DNA, the CDR3 is TGTGCCAGCAGCCCTGGGCCAGGTAGCTATGGCTACACCTCC. The chain links TRBV11-1 to TRBJ1-2; D remains unclear. Germline values: CDR1 SGHAT, CDR2 FQDESV (reference sequence). This CDR3 is 14 amino acids long. Trimming left V 5 bases short and J 4 bases short, with 14 bases between.